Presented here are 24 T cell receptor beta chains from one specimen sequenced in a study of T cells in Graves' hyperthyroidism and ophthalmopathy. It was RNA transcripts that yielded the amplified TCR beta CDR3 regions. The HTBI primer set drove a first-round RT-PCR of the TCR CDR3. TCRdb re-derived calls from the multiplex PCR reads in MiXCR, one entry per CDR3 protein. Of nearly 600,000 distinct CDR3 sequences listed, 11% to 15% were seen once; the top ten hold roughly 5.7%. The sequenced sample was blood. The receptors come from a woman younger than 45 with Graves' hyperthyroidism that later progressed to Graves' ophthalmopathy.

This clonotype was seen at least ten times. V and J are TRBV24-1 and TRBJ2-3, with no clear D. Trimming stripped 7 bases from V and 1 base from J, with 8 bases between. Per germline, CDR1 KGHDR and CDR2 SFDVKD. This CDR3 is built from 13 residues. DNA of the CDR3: TGTGCCACCAGCCCGGATGGCACAGATACGCAGTATTTT. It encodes CATSPDGTDTQYF.

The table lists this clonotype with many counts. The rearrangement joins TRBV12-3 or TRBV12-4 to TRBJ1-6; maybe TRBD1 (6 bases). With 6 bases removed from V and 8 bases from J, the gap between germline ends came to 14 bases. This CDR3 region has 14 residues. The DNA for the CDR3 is TGTGCCAGCAGGTTTGCGGGGGGCCATTCACCCCTCCACTTT. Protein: CASRFAGGHSPLHF.

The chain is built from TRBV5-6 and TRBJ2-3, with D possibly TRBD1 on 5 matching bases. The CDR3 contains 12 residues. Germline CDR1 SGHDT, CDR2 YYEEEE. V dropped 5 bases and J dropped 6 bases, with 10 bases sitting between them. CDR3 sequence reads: CASRTALDTQYF. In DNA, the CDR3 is TGTGCCAGCAGGACAGCGTTGGATACGCAGTATTTT. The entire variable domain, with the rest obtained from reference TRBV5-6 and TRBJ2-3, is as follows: DAGVTQSPTHLIKTRGQQVTLRCSPKSGHDTVSWYQQALGQGPQFIFQYYEEEERQRGNFPDRFSGHQFPNYSSELNVNALLLGDSALYLCASRTALDTQYFGPGTRLTVL.

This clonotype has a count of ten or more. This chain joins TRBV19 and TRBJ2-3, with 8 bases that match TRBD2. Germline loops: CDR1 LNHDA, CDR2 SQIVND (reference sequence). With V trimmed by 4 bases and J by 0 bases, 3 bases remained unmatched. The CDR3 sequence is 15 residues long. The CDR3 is CASSTLAASTDTQYF. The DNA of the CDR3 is TGTGCCAGTAGTACACTAGCGGCAAGCACAGATACGCAGTATTTT.

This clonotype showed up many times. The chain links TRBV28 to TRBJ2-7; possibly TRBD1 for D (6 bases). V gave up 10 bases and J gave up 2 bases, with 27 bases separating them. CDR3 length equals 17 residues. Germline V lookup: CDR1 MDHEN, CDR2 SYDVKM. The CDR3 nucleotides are TGTGCCACCAACTTTCGCCCTTGGGCAGGGACAACCTACGAGCAGTACTTC. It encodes CATNFRPWAGTTYEQYF.

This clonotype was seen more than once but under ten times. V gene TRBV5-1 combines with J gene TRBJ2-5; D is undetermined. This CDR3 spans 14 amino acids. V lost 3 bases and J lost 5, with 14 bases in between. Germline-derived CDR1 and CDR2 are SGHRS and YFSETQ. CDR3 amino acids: CASSYGPLPETQYF. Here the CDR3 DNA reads TGCGCCAGCAGCTACGGACCTCTCCCCGAGACCCAGTACTTC.

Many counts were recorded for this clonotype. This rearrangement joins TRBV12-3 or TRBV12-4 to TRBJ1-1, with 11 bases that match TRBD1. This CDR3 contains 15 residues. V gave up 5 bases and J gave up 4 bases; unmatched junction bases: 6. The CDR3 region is CASSPPGTGGTEAFF. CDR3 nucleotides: TGTGCCAGCAGTCCCCCCGGGACAGGGGGCACTGAAGCTTTCTTT.

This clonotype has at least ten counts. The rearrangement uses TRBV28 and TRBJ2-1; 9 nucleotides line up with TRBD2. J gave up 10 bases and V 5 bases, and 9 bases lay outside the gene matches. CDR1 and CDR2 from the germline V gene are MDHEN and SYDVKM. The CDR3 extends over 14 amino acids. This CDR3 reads CASSDNLSGGEQFF. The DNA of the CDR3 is TGTGCCAGCAGTGACAATTTAAGCGGGGGGGAGCAGTTCTTC. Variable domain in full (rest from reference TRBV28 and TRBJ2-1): DVKVTQSSRYLVKRTGEKVFLECVQDMDHENMFWYRQDPGLGLRLIYFSYDVKMKEKGDIPEGYSVSREKKERFSLILESASTNQTSMYLCASSDNLSGGEQFFGPGTRLTVL.

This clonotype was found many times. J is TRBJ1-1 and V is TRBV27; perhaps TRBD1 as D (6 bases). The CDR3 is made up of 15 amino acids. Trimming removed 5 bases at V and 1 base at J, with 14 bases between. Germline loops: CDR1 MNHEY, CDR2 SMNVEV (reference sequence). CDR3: CASSARQASNTEAFF. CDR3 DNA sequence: TGTGCCAGCAGTGCTCGACAGGCCTCGAACACTGAAGCTTTCTTT.

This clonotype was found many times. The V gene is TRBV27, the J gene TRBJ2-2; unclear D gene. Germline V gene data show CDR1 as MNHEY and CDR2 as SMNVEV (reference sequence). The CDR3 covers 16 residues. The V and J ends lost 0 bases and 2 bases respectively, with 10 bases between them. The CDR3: CASSLSDAINTGELFF. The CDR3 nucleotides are TGTGCCAGCAGTTTATCGGACGCAATCAACACCGGGGAGCTGTTTTTT.

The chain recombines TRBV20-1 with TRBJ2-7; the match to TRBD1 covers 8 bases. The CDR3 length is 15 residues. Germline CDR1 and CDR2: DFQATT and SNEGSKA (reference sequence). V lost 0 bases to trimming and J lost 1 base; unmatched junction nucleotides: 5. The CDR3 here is CSARDLTGESYEQYF. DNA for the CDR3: TGCAGTGCTAGAGATCTGACAGGGGAATCCTACGAGCAGTACTTC.

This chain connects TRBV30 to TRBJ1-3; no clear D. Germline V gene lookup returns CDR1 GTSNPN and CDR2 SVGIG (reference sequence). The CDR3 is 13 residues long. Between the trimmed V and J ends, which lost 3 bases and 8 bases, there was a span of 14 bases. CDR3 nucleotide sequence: TGTGCCTGGAGCACAACTTTCCAGGACACCATATATTTT. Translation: CAWSTTFQDTIYF.

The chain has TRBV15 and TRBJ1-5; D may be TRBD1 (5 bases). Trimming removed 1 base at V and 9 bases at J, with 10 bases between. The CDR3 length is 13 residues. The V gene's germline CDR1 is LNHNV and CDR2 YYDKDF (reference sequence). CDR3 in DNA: TGTGCCACCAGCAGAGCCGGGGCCGGGCCCCAGCATTTT. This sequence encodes CATSRAGAGPQHF.

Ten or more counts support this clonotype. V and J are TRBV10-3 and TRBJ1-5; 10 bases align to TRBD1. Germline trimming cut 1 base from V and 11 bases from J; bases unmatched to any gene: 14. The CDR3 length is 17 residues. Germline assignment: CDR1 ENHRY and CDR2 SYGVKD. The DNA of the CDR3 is TGTGCCATCAGTGAGTATGGGACAGGGGTGCTGTATGGTGCCCAGCATTTT. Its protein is CAISEYGTGVLYGAQHF.

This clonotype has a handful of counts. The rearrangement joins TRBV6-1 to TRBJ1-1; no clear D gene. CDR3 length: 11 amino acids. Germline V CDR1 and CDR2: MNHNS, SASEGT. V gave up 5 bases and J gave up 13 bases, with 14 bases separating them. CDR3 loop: CASSYTGLVFF. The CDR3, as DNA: TGTGCCAGCAGTTATACGGGGTTGGTTTTCTTT.

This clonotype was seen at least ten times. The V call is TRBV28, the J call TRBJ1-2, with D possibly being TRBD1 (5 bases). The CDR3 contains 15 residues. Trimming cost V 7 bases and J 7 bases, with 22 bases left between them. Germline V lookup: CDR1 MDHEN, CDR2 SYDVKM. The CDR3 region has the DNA TGTGCCAGCAACGACGGGGACGGGGAGTGGGGTGGCTACACCTTC. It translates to CASNDGDGEWGGYTF.

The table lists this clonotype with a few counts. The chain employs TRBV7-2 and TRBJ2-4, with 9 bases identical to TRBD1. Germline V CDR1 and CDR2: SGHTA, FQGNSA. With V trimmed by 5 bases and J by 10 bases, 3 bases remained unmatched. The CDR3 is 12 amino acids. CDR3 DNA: TGTGCCAGCAGCAGGGACAGGGCAATTCAGTACTTC. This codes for CASSRDRAIQYF.

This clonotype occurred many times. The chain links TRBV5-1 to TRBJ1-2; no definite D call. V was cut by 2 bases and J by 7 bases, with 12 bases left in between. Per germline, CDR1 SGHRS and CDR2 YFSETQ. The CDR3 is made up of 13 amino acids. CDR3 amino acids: CASSLAVEGGYTF. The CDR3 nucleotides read TGCGCCAGCAGCTTAGCGGTGGAGGGTGGCTACACCTTC.

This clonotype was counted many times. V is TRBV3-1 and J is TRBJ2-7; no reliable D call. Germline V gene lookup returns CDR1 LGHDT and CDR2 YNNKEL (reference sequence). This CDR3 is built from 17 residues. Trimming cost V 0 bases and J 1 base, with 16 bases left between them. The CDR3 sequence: CASSQDFSPRKSYEQYF. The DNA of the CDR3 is TGTGCCAGCAGCCAAGATTTTAGCCCACGAAAATCCTACGAGCAGTACTTC.

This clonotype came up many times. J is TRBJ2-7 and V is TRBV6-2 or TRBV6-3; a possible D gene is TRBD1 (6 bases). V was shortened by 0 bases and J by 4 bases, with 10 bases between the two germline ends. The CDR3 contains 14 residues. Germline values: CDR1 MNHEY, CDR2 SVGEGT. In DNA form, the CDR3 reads TGTGCCAGCAGTTACTCGGACACAGGGTACGAGCAGTACTTC. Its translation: CASSYSDTGYEQYF.

The CDR3 reads CASSWTEGYEQYF. The CDR3 DNA follows: TGTGCCAGCAGTTGGACTGAAGGTTACGAGCAGTACTTC. The chain joins TRBV2 to TRBJ2-7, with D possibly matching TRBD2 (5 bases). The CDR3 runs 13 residues. V was cut by 5 bases and J by 4 bases, with 12 bases left in between. CDR1 and CDR2 (germline): SNHLY, FYNNEI.

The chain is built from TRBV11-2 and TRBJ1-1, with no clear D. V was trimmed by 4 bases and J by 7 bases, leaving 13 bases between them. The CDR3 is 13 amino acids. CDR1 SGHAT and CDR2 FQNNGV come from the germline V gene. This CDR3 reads CASSSYKGGEAFF. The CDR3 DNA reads TGTGCCAGCAGCTCCTACAAGGGAGGTGAAGCTTTCTTT.

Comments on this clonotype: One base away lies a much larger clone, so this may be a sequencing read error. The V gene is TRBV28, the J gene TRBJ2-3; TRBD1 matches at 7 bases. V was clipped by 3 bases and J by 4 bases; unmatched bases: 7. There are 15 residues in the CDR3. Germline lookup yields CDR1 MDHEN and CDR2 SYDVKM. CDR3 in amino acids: CASSFLGQSADTQYF. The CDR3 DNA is TGTGCCAGCAGTTTCTTGGGACAGAGCGCAGATACGCAGTATTTT.

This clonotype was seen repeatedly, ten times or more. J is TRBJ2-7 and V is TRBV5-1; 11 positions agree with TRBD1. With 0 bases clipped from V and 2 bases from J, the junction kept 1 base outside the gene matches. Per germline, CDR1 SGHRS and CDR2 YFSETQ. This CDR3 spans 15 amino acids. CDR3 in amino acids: CASSLAGQGAYEQYF. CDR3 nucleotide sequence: TGCGCCAGCAGCTTGGCGGGACAGGGGGCCTACGAGCAGTACTTC.